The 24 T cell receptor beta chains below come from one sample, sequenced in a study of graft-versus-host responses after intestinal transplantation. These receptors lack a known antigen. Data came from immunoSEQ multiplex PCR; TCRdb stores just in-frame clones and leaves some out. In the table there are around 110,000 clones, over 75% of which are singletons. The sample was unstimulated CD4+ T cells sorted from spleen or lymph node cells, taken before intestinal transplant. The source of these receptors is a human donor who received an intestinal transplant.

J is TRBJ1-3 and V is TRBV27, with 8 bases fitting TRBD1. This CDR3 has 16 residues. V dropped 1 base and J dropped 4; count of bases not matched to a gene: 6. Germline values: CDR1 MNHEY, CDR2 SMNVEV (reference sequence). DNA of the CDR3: TGTGCCAGCAGTTTATATGCAGGGGGCTCCGGAAACACCATATATTTT. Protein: CASSLYAGGSGNTIYF.

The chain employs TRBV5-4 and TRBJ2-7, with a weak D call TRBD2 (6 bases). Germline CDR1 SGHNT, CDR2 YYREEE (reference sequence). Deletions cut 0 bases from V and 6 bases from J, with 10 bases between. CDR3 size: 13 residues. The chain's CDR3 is CASSLGGTSEQYF. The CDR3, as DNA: TGTGCCAGCAGCTTGGGCGGGACGAGCGAGCAGTACTTC.

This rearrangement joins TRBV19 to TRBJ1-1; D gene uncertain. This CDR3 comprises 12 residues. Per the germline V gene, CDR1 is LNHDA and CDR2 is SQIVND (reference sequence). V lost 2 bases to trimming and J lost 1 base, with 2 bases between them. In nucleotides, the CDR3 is TGTGCCAGTAGTATACAGAACACTGAAGCTTTCTTT. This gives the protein CASSIQNTEAFF.

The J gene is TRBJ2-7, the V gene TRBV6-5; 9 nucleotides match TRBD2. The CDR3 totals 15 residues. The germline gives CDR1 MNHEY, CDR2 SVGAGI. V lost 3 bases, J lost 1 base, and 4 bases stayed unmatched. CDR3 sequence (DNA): TGTGCCAGCAGTTATCTCCTAGCGGGATCCTACGAGCAGTACTTC. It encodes CASSYLLAGSYEQYF.

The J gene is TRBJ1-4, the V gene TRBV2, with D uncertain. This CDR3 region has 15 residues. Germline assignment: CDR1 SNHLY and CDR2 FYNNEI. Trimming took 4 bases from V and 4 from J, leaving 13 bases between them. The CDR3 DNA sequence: TGTGCCAGCAGTGTTTCCCGGGGAGGTAATGAAAAACTGTTTTTT. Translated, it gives CASSVSRGGNEKLFF.

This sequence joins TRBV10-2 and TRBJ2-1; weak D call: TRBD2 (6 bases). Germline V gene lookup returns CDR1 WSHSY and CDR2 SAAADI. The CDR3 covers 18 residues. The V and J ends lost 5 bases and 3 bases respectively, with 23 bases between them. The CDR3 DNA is TGCGCCAGCAGTAGACAAGAGGAAGCGGGTGACTTCTACAATGAGCAGTTCTTC. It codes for CASSRQEEAGDFYNEQFF.

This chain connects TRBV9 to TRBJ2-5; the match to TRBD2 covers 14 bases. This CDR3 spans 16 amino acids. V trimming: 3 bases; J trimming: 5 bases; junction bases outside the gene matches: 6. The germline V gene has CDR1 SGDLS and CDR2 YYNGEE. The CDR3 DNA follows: TGTGCCAGCAGCGCGACTAGCGGGAGGGCCTTTGAGACCCAGTACTTC. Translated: CASSATSGRAFETQYF.

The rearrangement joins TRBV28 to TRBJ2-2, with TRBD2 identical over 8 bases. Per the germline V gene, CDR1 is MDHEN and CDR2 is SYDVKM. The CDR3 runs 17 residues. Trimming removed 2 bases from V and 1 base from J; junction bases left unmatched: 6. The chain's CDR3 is CASSLGGLAGNTGELFF. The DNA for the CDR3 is TGTGCCAGCAGTTTAGGAGGCCTAGCGGGGAACACCGGGGAGCTGTTTTTT.

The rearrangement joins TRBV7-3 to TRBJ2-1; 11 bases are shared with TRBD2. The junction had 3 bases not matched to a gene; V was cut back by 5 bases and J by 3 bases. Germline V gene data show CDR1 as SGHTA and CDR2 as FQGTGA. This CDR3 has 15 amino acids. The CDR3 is CASSLGLADYNEQFF. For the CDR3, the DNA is TGTGCCAGCAGCCTGGGACTAGCGGACTACAATGAGCAGTTCTTC.

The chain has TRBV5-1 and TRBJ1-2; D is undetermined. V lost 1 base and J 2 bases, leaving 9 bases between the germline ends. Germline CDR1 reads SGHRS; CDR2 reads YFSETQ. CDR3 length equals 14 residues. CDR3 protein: CASSLRGENYGYTF. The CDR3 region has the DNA TGCGCCAGCAGCTTGCGGGGAGAGAACTATGGCTACACCTTC.

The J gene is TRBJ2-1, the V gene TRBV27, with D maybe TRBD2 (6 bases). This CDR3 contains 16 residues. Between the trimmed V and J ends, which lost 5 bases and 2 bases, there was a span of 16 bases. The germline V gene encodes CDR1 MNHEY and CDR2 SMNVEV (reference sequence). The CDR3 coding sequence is TGTGCCAGCAGTAGGTCTAGCGCCGCCGCCTACAATGAGCAGTTCTTC. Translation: CASSRSSAAAYNEQFF.

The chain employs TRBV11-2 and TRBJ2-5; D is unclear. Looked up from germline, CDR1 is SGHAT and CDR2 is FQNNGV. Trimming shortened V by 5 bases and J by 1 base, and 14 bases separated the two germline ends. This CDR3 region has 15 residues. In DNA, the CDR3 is TGTGCCAGCAGCGTACAGCCTAAAATCCAAGAGACCCAGTACTTC. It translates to CASSVQPKIQETQYF.

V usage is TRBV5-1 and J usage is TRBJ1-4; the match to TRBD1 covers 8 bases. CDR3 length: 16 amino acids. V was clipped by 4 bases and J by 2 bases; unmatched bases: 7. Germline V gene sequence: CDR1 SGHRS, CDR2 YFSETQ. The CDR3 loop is CASSRVHRGTNEKLFF. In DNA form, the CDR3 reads TGCGCCAGCAGCCGTGTACACAGGGGGACTAATGAAAAACTGTTTTTT. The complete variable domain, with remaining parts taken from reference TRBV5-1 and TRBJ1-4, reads KAGVTQTPRYLIKTRGQQVTLSCSPISGHRSVSWYQQTPGQGLQFLFEYFSETQRNKGNFPGRFSGRQFSNSRSEMNVSTLELGDSALYLCASSRVHRGTNEKLFFGSGTQLSVL.

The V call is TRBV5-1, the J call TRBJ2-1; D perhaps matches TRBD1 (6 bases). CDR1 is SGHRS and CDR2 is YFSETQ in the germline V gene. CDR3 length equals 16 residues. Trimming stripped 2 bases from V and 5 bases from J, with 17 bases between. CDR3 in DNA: TGCGCCAGCAGCTTAGGGGGATTACCAGGGGACAATGAGCAGTTCTTC. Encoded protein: CASSLGGLPGDNEQFF.

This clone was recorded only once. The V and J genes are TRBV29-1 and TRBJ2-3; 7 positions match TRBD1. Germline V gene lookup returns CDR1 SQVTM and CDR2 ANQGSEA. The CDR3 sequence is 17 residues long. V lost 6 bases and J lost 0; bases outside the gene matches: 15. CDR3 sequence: CSVLGQEGIASTDTQYF. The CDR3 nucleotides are TGCAGCGTACTCGGACAGGAAGGGATTGCTAGCACAGATACGCAGTATTTT.

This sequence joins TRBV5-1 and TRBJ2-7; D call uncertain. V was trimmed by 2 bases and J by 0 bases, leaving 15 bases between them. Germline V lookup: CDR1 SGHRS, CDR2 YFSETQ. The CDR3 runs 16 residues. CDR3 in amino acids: CASSLLPGVSSYEQYF. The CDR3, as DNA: TGCGCCAGCAGCTTATTGCCGGGTGTAAGCTCCTACGAGCAGTACTTC.

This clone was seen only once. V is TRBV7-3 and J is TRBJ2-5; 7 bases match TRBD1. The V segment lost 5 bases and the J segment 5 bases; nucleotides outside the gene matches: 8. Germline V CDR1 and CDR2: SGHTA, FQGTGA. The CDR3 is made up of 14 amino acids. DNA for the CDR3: TGTGCCAGCAGCGCAAAGGGGGCAGGGGAGACCCAGTACTTC. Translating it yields CASSAKGAGETQYF.

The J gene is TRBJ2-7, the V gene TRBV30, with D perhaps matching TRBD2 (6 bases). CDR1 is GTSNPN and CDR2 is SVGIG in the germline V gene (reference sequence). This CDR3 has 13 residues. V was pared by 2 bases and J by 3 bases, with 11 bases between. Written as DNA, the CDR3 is TGTGCCTGGAGTAAGAGCGGGTACTACGAGCAGTACTTC. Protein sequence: CAWSKSGYYEQYF.

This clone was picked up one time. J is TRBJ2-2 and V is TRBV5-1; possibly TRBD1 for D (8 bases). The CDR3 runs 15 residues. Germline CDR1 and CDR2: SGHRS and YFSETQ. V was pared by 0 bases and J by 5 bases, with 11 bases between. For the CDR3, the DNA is TGCGCCAGCAGCTTGGCACAGGGGGGGACCGGGGAGCTGTTTTTT. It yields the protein CASSLAQGGTGELFF.

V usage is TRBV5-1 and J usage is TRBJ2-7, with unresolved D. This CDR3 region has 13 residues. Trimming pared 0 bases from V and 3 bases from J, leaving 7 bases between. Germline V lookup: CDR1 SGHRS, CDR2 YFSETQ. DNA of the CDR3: TGCGCCAGCAGCTTGGAGGCGGTCTACGAGCAGTACTTC. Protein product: CASSLEAVYEQYF.

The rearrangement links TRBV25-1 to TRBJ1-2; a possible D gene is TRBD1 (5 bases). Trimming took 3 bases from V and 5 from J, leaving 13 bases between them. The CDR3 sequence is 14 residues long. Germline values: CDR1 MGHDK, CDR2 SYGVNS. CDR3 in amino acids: CASSEAGNMYGYTF. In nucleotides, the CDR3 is TGTGCCAGCAGTGAGGCAGGGAATATGTATGGCTACACCTTC.

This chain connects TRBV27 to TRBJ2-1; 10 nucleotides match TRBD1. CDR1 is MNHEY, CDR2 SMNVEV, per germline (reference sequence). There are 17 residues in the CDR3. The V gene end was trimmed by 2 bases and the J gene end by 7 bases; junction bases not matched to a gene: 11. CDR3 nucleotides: TGTGCCAGCAGTTTAGGGACAGGGGAAGTCGGGGGGAATGAGCAGTTCTTC. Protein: CASSLGTGEVGGNEQFF.

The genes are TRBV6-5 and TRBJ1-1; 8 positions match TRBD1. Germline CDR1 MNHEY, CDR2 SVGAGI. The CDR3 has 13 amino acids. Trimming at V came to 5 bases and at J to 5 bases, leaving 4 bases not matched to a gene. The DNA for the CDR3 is TGTGCCAGCAGTACAGGGGGGAGAACTGAAGCTTTCTTT. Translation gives CASSTGGRTEAFF.

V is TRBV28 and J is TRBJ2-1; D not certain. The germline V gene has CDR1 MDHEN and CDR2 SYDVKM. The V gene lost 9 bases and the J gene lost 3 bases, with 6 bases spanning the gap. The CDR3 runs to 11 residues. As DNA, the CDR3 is TGTGCCAGTGGGCACTACAATGAGCAGTTCTTC. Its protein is CASGHYNEQFF.